This entry lists 25 T cell receptor beta chains sequenced from one sample in a study of response to subunit inactivated influenza vaccine. TCRdb analysed the RT-PCR reads with MiXCR anew, one entry per CDR3 protein. Of roughly 540,000 distinct CDR3 sequences in the sample, under 25% were seen once. This same sample was also part of a study on T cells expressing NK-cell markers. Per that study: TCR beta cDNA was made by 5'RACE template switching with UMIs.

The specimen was CD4+ T cells sorted from PBMCs, collected 12 days after vaccination. These receptors were collected from a man aged 50 to 59 who received an inactivated influenza vaccine.

This clonotype was seen ten or more times. The rearrangement joins TRBV29-1 to TRBJ2-5, with TRBD2 as a possible D gene (6 bases). Per the germline V gene, CDR1 is SQVTM and CDR2 is ANQGSEA. Trimming pared 0 bases from V and 5 bases from J, leaving 16 bases between. The CDR3 length is 15 residues. This chain's CDR3 is CSVEDSEGYRETQYF. CDR3 nucleotide sequence: TGCAGCGTTGAAGATTCGGAGGGGTACCGCGAGACCCAGTACTTC.

Only a few counts were recorded for this clonotype. This chain joins TRBV7-7 and TRBJ2-1; D call uncertain. CDR3 length equals 13 residues. Germline V gives CDR1 SSHAT, CDR2 FNYEAQ (reference sequence). With 5 bases removed from V and 9 bases from J, the gap between germline ends came to 14 bases. The CDR3 nucleotides read TGTGCCAGCAGCCCCCTGATTTCTGGTGAGCAGTTCTTC. This encodes CASSPLISGEQFF.

The rearrangement links TRBV11-3 to TRBJ2-1, with D possibly being TRBD1 (5 bases). The CDR3 is 15 residues long. Germline V CDR1 and CDR2: SGHNT, YENEEA. Trimming took off 1 base at V and 2 bases at J, with 9 bases between the two ends. For the CDR3, the DNA is TGTGCCAGCAGCTTAGGCGACAGAGCCTACAATGAGCAGTTCTTC. The encoded protein is CASSLGDRAYNEQFF.

This clonotype was observed a few times. The V call is TRBV20-1, the J call TRBJ2-5; 8 bases are a match to TRBD2. The CDR3 sequence is 15 residues long. Germline V lookup: CDR1 DFQATT, CDR2 SNEGSKA (reference sequence). V dropped 0 bases and J dropped 5; count of bases not matched to a gene: 8. This chain's CDR3 is CSARDPVAGRETQYF. The CDR3 bases are TGCAGTGCTAGAGATCCGGTAGCGGGAAGGGAGACCCAGTACTTC.

The chain employs TRBV7-2 and TRBJ2-1; no firm D call. Trimming shortened V by 1 base and J by 9 bases, and 13 bases separated the two germline ends. CDR1 SGHTA and CDR2 FQGNSA come from the germline V gene. The CDR3 consists of 14 residues. The CDR3 coding sequence is TGTGCCAGCAGCTTAGGCATCAGAAACACTGAGCAGTTCTTC. It yields the protein CASSLGIRNTEQFF.

The genes are TRBV2 and TRBJ2-1, with TRBD2 matching over 8 bases. CDR1 and CDR2 (germline): SNHLY, FYNNEI. The V and J ends lost 3 bases and 8 bases, in that order; junction bases with no gene match: 12. CDR3 length: 16 residues. CDR3 in amino acids: CASSDPAGVRNDEQFF. The CDR3 nucleotides are TGTGCCAGCAGTGATCCAGCGGGGGTTCGGAACGATGAGCAGTTCTTC.

The chain carries TRBV10-3 and TRBJ2-3, with D possibly being TRBD1 or TRBD2 (6 bases each). Germline lookup yields CDR1 ENHRY and CDR2 SYGVKD. Trimming took off 9 bases at V and 2 bases at J, with 15 bases between the two ends. CDR3 length: 14 amino acids. The CDR3 nucleotides read TGTGCCATAGCTCGGGGGCCTCACACAGATACGCAGTATTTT. Encoded protein: CAIARGPHTDTQYF.

This rearrangement joins TRBV10-3 to TRBJ2-5; 7 nucleotides match TRBD1. The CDR3 runs to 13 residues. V was clipped by 5 bases and J by 2 bases; unmatched bases: 2. Germline V gene data show CDR1 as ENHRY and CDR2 as SYGVKD. The CDR3 nucleotides read TGTGCCATCAGTTCGACAGGGCAAGAGACCCAGTACTTC. Translated, it gives CAISSTGQETQYF.

The rearrangement links TRBV7-2 to TRBJ2-1; 13 positions agree with TRBD2. The V and J ends lost 2 bases and 8 bases, in that order; junction bases with no gene match: 6. From germline, CDR1 is SGHTA and CDR2 FQGNSA. This CDR3 comprises 16 residues. CDR3 amino acids: CASSLIRLAGGYEQFF. The CDR3 bases are TGTGCCAGCAGCTTAATACGACTAGCGGGGGGTTATGAGCAGTTCTTC.

In this sample, this clonotype turned up a few times. The chain recombines TRBV5-1 with TRBJ2-2; the D call may be TRBD1 or TRBD2 (5 bases each). Germline loops: CDR1 SGHRS, CDR2 YFSETQ. Trimming took off 0 bases at V and 5 bases at J, with 17 bases between the two ends. The CDR3 contains 17 residues. CDR3: CASSLAMGLGNTGELFF. The CDR3 DNA reads as TGCGCCAGCAGCTTGGCCATGGGGCTCGGGAATACCGGGGAGCTGTTTTTT.

J is TRBJ2-5 and V is TRBV6-1; TRBD1 matches at 9 bases. The CDR3 has 15 amino acids. Germline V gene sequence: CDR1 MNHNS, CDR2 SASEGT. V lost 4 bases and J lost 4; bases outside the gene matches: 7. The CDR3 sequence: CASSGRQGDVETQYF. For the CDR3, the DNA is TGTGCCAGCAGTGGCCGACAGGGGGATGTAGAGACCCAGTACTTC.

The chain carries TRBV7-2 and TRBJ2-1, with D hard to call. This CDR3 is built from 11 residues. Germline values: CDR1 SGHTA, CDR2 FQGNSA. Deletions cut 5 bases from V and 10 bases from J, with 9 bases between. The CDR3 here is CASSLKWEQFF. The DNA for the CDR3 is TGTGCCAGCAGCCTAAAATGGGAGCAGTTCTTC.

This clonotype was picked up a small number of times. The chain uses TRBV2 and TRBJ1-1, with D perhaps TRBD1 (5 bases). Germline V gene lookup returns CDR1 SNHLY and CDR2 FYNNEI. CDR3 length: 15 residues. The V end lost 6 bases, the J end lost 1 base, and 15 bases lay between the germline ends. The CDR3 reads CASRSRETGNTEAFF. The CDR3, as DNA: TGTGCCAGCAGATCCAGGGAAACGGGGAACACTGAAGCTTTCTTT.

In this sample, this clonotype turned up a few times. The chain combines TRBV25-1 with TRBJ2-2; maybe TRBD1 (6 bases). The CDR3 loop spans 15 amino acids. CDR1 and CDR2 from the germline V gene are MGHDK and SYGVNS. V was pared by 7 bases and J by 5 bases, with 17 bases between. CDR3 region: CASTRNRVGTGELFF. CDR3 nucleotides: TGTGCCAGCACCCGGAACAGGGTCGGAACCGGGGAGCTGTTTTTT.

This chain joins TRBV3-1 and TRBJ2-7, with 7 bases fitting TRBD1. The germline V gene has CDR1 LGHDT and CDR2 YNNKEL (reference sequence). The length of the CDR3 is 14 residues. J was trimmed by 5 bases and V by 4 bases; bases with no gene match: 8. Here the CDR3 reads CASSPDRDVNEQYF. The CDR3 DNA follows: TGTGCCAGCAGCCCCGACAGGGATGTCAACGAGCAGTACTTC.

V and J are TRBV18 and TRBJ2-3; TRBD1 or TRBD2 may be the D gene (5 bases each). Germline values: CDR1 KGHSH, CDR2 LQKENI. The length of the CDR3 is 15 residues. Trimming left V 1 base short and J 0 bases short, with 8 bases between. The CDR3: CASSPLGDSTDTQYF. In nucleotides, the CDR3 is TGTGCCAGCTCACCACTGGGGGACAGCACAGATACGCAGTATTTT.

This rearrangement joins TRBV20-1 to TRBJ2-7; 8 nucleotides agree with TRBD1. The CDR3 sequence is 12 residues long. The V gene's germline CDR1 is DFQATT and CDR2 SNEGSKA (reference sequence). With V trimmed by 2 bases and J by 5 bases, 2 bases remained unmatched. In DNA, the CDR3 is TGCAGTGCTAGACAGGGGGCCCACGAGCAGTACTTC. Translated: CSARQGAHEQYF.

The chain uses TRBV4-1 and TRBJ2-5; the match to TRBD2 covers 7 bases. CDR3 length equals 15 residues. CDR1 and CDR2 (germline): MGHRA, YSYEKL. V was pared by 7 bases and J by 1 base, with 9 bases of the junction left unmatched. The chain's CDR3 is CASKRLSGIQETQYF. CDR3 nucleotide sequence: TGCGCCAGCAAAAGATTGAGCGGGATCCAAGAGACCCAGTACTTC.

The V and J genes are TRBV4-3 and TRBJ2-7; D call uncertain. Germline CDR1 and CDR2: LGHNA and YSLEER. The CDR3 contains 13 residues. Trimming pared 1 base from V and 6 bases from J, leaving 10 bases between. In DNA form, the CDR3 reads TGCGCCAGCAGCCAAGTGGAGTTCGGCGAGCAGTACTTC. Protein: CASSQVEFGEQYF.

The genes are TRBV28 and TRBJ1-1, with TRBD1 matching over 8 bases. The CDR3 extends over 16 amino acids. Germline assignment: CDR1 MDHEN and CDR2 SYDVKM. With 4 bases clipped from V and 1 base from J, the junction kept 8 bases outside the gene matches. CDR3 in DNA: TGTGCCAGCAGTTCGGACAGGGTGTATTCGAACACTGAAGCTTTCTTT. It codes for CASSSDRVYSNTEAFF.

This clonotype was observed a few times. V and J are TRBV5-6 and TRBJ1-2; tentative D call: TRBD1 (5 bases). The CDR3 is made up of 14 amino acids. Germline assignment: CDR1 SGHDT and CDR2 YYEEEE. Trimming removed 4 bases at V and 3 bases at J, with 13 bases between. CDR3 protein: CASSPPGTYYGYTF. The CDR3 bases are TGTGCCAGCAGCCCGCCTGGGACGTACTATGGCTACACCTTC.

The rearrangement joins TRBV10-3 to TRBJ2-2; 13 nucleotides match TRBD2. In germline, CDR1 is ENHRY, CDR2 SYGVKD. The V segment lost 4 bases and the J segment 5 bases; nucleotides outside the gene matches: 4. The CDR3 is 16 residues long. DNA for the CDR3: TGTGCCATCAGTGGACTAGCGGGGGGTCTAACCGGGGAGCTGTTTTTT. Its protein product is CAISGLAGGLTGELFF.

V gene TRBV7-2 combines with J gene TRBJ2-3; no firm D call. Germline V gene sequence: CDR1 SGHTA, CDR2 FQGNSA. Trimming shortened V by 2 bases and J by 2 bases, and 11 bases separated the two germline ends. The length of the CDR3 is 15 residues. The CDR3 sequence is CASSLMQLITDTQYF. The CDR3 DNA reads as TGTGCCAGCAGCTTAATGCAGTTAATCACAGATACGCAGTATTTT.

This clonotype showed up just a few times. This chain uses TRBV10-3 with TRBJ2-1, with a weak D call TRBD1 (6 bases). This CDR3 spans 14 amino acids. V was shortened by 4 bases and J by 6 bases, with 13 bases between the two germline ends. CDR1 is ENHRY, CDR2 SYGVKD, per germline. The CDR3 sequence: CAISAGLGGNEQFF. CDR3 in DNA: TGTGCCATCAGTGCCGGGTTAGGGGGCAATGAGCAGTTCTTC.

The chain joins TRBV5-4 to TRBJ2-5, with TRBD2 as a possible D gene (5 bases). The ends were cut back, 6 bases at V and 2 bases at J, with 14 bases in the middle. This CDR3 contains 14 residues. Germline-derived CDR1 and CDR2 are SGHNT and YYREEE (reference sequence). The CDR3 bases are TGTGCCAGCACCACCCCCGGGGTACAAGAGACCCAGTACTTC. Protein: CASTTPGVQETQYF.